Following are 16 T cell receptor beta chains from one sample sequenced in a study of T cells in localized non-small cell lung cancer. Sequencing used immunoSEQ multiplex PCR; TCRdb keeps in-frame clones, though not all of them. The sample lists roughly 66,000 clones, about nine tenths occurring once. Sequenced here: peripheral blood, sampled before any cancer treatment. All receptors come from a woman between 35 and 70 years old with stage I lung adenocarcinoma.

This chain uses TRBV27 with TRBJ2-1, with 9 bases identical to TRBD2. Germline lookup yields CDR1 MNHEY and CDR2 SMNVEV (reference sequence). V was clipped by 2 bases and J by 5 bases; unmatched bases: 4. The CDR3 consists of 15 residues. CDR3 residues: CASSLQTSGHNEQFF. The DNA of the CDR3 is TGTGCCAGCAGTTTACAGACTAGCGGCCACAATGAGCAGTTCTTC.

The chain recombines TRBV29-1 with TRBJ1-1; 8 bases align to TRBD1. J lost 7 bases, V lost 6 bases, and 10 bases had no gene match. The germline V gene encodes CDR1 SQVTM and CDR2 ANQGSEA. The length of the CDR3 is 13 residues. The CDR3 DNA sequence: TGCAGCGTGACAGACAGGGGTGGTAGTGAAGCTTTCTTT. Protein product: CSVTDRGGSEAFF.

This sequence joins TRBV5-5 and TRBJ1-1; 9 bases align to TRBD1. V was clipped by 4 bases and J by 3 bases; unmatched bases: 7. The CDR3 contains 15 residues. Germline values: CDR1 SGHKS, CDR2 YYEKEE (reference sequence). CDR3 in amino acids: CASSADRGQHTEAFF. The DNA of the CDR3 is TGTGCCAGCAGCGCGGACAGGGGACAACACACTGAAGCTTTCTTT.

This rearrangement joins TRBV6-4 to TRBJ1-5; 9 bases are shared with TRBD1. Germline CDR1 reads MRHNA; CDR2 reads SNTAGT. This CDR3 region has 14 residues. V was clipped by 3 bases and J by 6 bases; unmatched bases: 3. This CDR3 reads CASSEQGAGQPQHF. CDR3 nucleotide sequence: TGTGCCAGCAGTGAACAGGGGGCAGGTCAGCCCCAGCATTTT.

The genes are TRBV30 and TRBJ2-5; TRBD2 agrees at 11 bases. The V gene's germline CDR1 is GTSNPN and CDR2 SVGIG (reference sequence). Trimming took 3 bases from V and 9 from J; bases not matched to a gene: 9. This CDR3 spans 14 amino acids. The CDR3 reads CAWRLAGGSVAQYF. The CDR3 DNA reads as TGTGCCTGGAGGCTAGCGGGAGGCTCAGTGGCCCAGTACTTC.

The rearrangement joins TRBV28 to TRBJ2-2; D remains unclear. The CDR3 spans 15 residues. CDR1 MDHEN and CDR2 SYDVKM come from the germline V gene. V was shortened by 6 bases and J by 2 bases, with 13 bases between the two germline ends. The chain's CDR3 is CASSRLFGNTGELFF. CDR3 DNA: TGTGCCAGCAGCCGTTTATTCGGTAACACCGGGGAGCTGTTTTTT.

This rearrangement joins TRBV5-6 to TRBJ2-7; no reliable D call. The germline CDR1 and CDR2 sequences are SGHDT and YYEEEE. CDR3 length: 12 residues. V was clipped by 4 bases and J by 3 bases, with 8 bases between them. The CDR3 spells CASSPDHYEQYF. The CDR3, as DNA: TGTGCCAGCAGCCCAGACCACTACGAGCAGTACTTC.

The gene calls are TRBV9 and TRBJ2-7; D not certain. Germline lookup yields CDR1 SGDLS and CDR2 YYNGEE. This CDR3 region has 15 residues. V dropped 4 bases and J dropped 2 bases, with 16 bases sitting between them. The CDR3 nucleotides read TGTGCCAGCAGCCTCATGCCGGACCAACCCTACGAGCAGTACTTC. Protein: CASSLMPDQPYEQYF.

The V gene is TRBV6-4, the J gene TRBJ2-3; D perhaps matches TRBD2 (5 bases). The germline gives CDR1 MRHNA, CDR2 SNTAGT. V gave up 5 bases and J gave up 5 bases, with 17 bases separating them. CDR3 length: 15 amino acids. The CDR3 reads CASSIDYLAEDTQYF. CDR3 coding DNA: TGTGCCAGCAGTATCGACTATTTGGCGGAAGATACGCAGTATTTT.

The CDR3 sequence: CASSEGASMNTEAFF. Written as DNA, the CDR3 is TGTGCCAGCAGTGAAGGGGCGAGTATGAACACTGAAGCTTTCTTT. The chain couples TRBV25-1 to TRBJ1-1, with a weak D call TRBD1 (5 bases). CDR3 length equals 15 residues. V lost 2 bases to trimming and J lost 0 bases, with 10 bases between them. Germline V CDR1 and CDR2: MGHDK, SYGVNS.

This rearrangement joins TRBV18 to TRBJ1-5; D not certain. This CDR3 is built from 12 residues. Germline assignment: CDR1 KGHSH and CDR2 LQKENI. V was trimmed by 0 bases and J by 3 bases, leaving 0 bases between them. CDR3 sequence (DNA): TGTGCCAGCTCACCACCCAATCAGCCCCAGCATTTT. It yields the protein CASSPPNQPQHF.

This chain connects TRBV29-1 to TRBJ1-1, with 9 bases identical to TRBD1. The trim removed 4 bases at V and 4 bases at J, leaving 4 bases unmatched. The germline V gene has CDR1 SQVTM and CDR2 ANQGSEA. The CDR3 runs 13 residues. The DNA of the CDR3 is TGCAGCGTTGGAGAGACAGGGGGCACTGAAGCTTTCTTT. Translation gives CSVGETGGTEAFF.

This chain joins TRBV5-1 and TRBJ1-1; the D is unclear. CDR3 size: 14 residues. Trimming pared 2 bases from V and 0 bases from J, leaving 8 bases between. The V gene's germline CDR1 is SGHRS and CDR2 YFSETQ. The CDR3 protein is CASSFLRLNTEAFF. The DNA for the CDR3 is TGCGCCAGCAGCTTTCTTCGACTGAACACTGAAGCTTTCTTT.

This clone was detected only once. J is TRBJ2-2 and V is TRBV19; 15 nucleotides agree with TRBD2. Trimming cost V 5 bases and J 7 bases; bases outside gene matches: 8. Per the germline V gene, CDR1 is LNHDA and CDR2 is SQIVND (reference sequence). The CDR3 is 17 residues long. The CDR3 loop reads CASSPRTSGRADGELFF. The CDR3 coding sequence is TGTGCCAGTAGTCCGCGGACTAGCGGGAGGGCCGACGGGGAGCTGTTTTTT.

The rearrangement uses TRBV19 and TRBJ2-1; D perhaps matches TRBD1 (5 bases). The germline V and J ends were trimmed by 0 bases and 2 bases, with 17 bases remaining between them. Germline CDR1 and CDR2: LNHDA and SQIVND (reference sequence). The CDR3 extends over 18 amino acids. The CDR3 nucleotides are TGTGCCAGTAGTATAGATGGGCTTAGGTGGGGCGCCTACAATGAGCAGTTCTTC. This gives the protein CASSIDGLRWGAYNEQFF.

V and J are TRBV6-5 and TRBJ1-1, with D possibly being TRBD1 (6 bases). Germline V gene data show CDR1 as MNHEY and CDR2 as SVGAGI. The ends were cut back, 6 bases at V and 6 bases at J, with 17 bases in the middle. This CDR3 has 14 amino acids. Here the CDR3 reads CASRDLQGKAEAFF. In DNA, the CDR3 is TGTGCCAGCAGGGACTTACAGGGAAAAGCTGAAGCTTTCTTT.